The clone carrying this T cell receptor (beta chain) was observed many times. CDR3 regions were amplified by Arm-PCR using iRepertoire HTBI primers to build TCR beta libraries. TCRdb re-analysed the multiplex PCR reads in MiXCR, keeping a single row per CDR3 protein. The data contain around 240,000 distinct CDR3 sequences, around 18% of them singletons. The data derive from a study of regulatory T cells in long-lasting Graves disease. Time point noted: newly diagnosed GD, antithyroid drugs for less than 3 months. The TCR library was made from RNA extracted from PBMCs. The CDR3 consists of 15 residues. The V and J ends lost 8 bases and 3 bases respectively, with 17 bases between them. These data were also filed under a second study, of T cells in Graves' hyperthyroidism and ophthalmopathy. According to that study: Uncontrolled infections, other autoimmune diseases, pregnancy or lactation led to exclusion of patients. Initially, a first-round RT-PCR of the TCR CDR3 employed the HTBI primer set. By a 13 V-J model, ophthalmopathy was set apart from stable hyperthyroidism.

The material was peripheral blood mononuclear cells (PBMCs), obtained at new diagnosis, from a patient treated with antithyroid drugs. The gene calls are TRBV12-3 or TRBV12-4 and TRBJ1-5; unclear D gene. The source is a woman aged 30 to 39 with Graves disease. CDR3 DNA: TGTGCCAGCGGAGCCCCAGGCGGTCCCAATCAGCCCCAGCATTTT. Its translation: CASGAPGGPNQPQHF.